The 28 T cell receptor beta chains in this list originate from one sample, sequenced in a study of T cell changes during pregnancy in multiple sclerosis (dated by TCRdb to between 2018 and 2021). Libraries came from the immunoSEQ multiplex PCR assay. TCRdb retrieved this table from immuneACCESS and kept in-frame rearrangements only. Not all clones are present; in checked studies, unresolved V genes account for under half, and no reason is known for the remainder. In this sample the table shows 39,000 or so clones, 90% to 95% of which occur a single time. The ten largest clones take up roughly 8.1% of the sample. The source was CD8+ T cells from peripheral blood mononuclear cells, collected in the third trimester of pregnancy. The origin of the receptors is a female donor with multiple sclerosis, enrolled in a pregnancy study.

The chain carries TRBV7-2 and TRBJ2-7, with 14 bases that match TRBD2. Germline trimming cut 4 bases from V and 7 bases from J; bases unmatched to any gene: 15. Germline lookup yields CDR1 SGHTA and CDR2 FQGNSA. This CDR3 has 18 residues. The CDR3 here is CASSWGTSGRLFSAEQYF. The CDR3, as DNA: TGTGCCAGCAGCTGGGGGACTAGCGGGAGACTCTTCTCTGCGGAGCAGTACTTC.

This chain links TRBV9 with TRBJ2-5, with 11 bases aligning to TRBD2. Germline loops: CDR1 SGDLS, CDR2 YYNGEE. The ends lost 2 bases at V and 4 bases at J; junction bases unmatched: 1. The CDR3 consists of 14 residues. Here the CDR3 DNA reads TGTGCCAGCAGCGTTAGCGGGAGGGGAGAGACCCAGTACTTC. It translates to CASSVSGRGETQYF.

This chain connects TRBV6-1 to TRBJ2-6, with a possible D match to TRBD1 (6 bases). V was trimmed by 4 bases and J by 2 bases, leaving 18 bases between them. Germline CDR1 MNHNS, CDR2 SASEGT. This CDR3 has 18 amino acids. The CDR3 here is CASSVPRGIMTGANVLTF. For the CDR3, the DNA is TGTGCCAGCAGTGTTCCCAGGGGAATAATGACTGGGGCCAACGTCCTGACTTTC.

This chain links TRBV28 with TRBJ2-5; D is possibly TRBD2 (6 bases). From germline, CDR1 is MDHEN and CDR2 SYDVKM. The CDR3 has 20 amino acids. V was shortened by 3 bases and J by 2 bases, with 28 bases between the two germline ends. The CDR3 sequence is CASSFIGGEEMVLGQETQYF. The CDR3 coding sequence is TGTGCCAGCAGTTTTATCGGCGGGGAGGAAATGGTATTAGGGCAAGAGACCCAGTACTTC.

This CDR3 reads CASSLFWRPSSYEQYF. The CDR3 DNA follows: TGTGCCAGCAGTTTATTCTGGCGGCCCTCCTCCTACGAGCAGTACTTC. The chain combines TRBV27 with TRBJ2-7; D not certain. Trimming removed 1 base at V and 0 bases at J, with 13 bases between. The CDR3 has 16 residues. Germline-derived CDR1 and CDR2 are MNHEY and SMNVEV (reference sequence).

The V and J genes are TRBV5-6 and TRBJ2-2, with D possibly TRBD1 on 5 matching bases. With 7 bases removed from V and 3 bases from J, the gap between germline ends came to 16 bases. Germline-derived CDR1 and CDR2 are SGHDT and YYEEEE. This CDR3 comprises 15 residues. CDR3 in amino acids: CASGPRDRYTGELFF. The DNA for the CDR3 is TGTGCCAGCGGTCCGCGAGACAGATACACCGGGGAGCTGTTTTTT.

CDR3 residues: CASSIRTGGTGELFF. The CDR3 DNA reads as TGTGCCAGCAGTATTCGGACAGGGGGCACCGGGGAGCTGTTTTTT. V is TRBV27 and J is TRBJ2-2, with 10 bases matching TRBD1. CDR1 and CDR2 (germline): MNHEY, SMNVEV (reference sequence). V trimming: 5 bases; J trimming: 4 bases; junction bases outside the gene matches: 4. CDR3 length equals 15 residues.

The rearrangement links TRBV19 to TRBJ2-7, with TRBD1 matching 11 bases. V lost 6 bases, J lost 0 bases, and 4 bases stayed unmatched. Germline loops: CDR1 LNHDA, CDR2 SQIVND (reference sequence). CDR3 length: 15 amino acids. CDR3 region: CASSGQGASSYEQYF. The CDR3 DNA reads TGTGCCAGTAGCGGACAGGGGGCGAGCTCCTACGAGCAGTACTTC.

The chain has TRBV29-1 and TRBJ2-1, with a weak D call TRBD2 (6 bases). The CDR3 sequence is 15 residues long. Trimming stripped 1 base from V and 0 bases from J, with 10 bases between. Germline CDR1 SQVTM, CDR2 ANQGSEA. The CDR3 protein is CSVEGGGGSYNEQFF. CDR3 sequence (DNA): TGCAGCGTTGAAGGGGGAGGAGGCTCCTACAATGAGCAGTTCTTC.

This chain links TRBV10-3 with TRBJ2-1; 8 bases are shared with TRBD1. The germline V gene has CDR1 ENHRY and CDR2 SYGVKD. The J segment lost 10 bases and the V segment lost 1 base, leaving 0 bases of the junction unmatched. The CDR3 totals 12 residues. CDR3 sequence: CAISEWTGEQFF. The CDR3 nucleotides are TGTGCCATCAGTGAGTGGACAGGGGAGCAGTTCTTC.

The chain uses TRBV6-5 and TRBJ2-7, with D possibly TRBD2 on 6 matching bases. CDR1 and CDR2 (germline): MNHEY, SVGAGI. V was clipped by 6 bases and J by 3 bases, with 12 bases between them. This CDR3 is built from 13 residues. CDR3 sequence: CASSPGTGYEQYF. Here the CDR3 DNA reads TGTGCCAGCAGCCCCGGGACTGGCTACGAGCAGTACTTC.

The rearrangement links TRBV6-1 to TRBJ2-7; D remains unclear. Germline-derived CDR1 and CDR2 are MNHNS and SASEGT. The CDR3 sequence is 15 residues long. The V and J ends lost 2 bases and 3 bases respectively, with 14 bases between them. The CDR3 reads CASSERRDRNYEQYF. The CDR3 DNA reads TGTGCCAGCAGTGAACGGAGAGATCGCAACTACGAGCAGTACTTC.

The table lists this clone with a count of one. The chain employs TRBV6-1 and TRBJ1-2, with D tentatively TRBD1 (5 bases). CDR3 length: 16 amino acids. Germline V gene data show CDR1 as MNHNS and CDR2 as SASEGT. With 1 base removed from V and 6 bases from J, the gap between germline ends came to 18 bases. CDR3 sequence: CASSEEGTWGVDGYTF. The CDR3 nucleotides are TGTGCCAGCAGTGAAGAAGGAACATGGGGGGTGGATGGCTACACCTTC.

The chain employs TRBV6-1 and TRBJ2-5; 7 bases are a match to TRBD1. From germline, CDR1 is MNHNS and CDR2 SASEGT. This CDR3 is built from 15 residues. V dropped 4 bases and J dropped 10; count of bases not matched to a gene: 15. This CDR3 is CASSVLPGTAENQYF. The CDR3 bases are TGTGCCAGCAGTGTGCTGCCCGGGACAGCAGAAAACCAGTACTTC.

CDR3 amino acids: CASSVEGQGPEQFF. The DNA for the CDR3 is TGTGCCAGCAGCGTAGAGGGACAGGGGCCTGAGCAGTTCTTC. V and J are TRBV9 and TRBJ2-1; 10 bases align to TRBD1. The CDR3 runs to 14 residues. The germline CDR1 and CDR2 sequences are SGDLS and YYNGEE. V was pared by 0 bases and J by 9 bases, with 3 bases of the junction left unmatched. The entire variable domain, with the rest obtained from reference TRBV9 and TRBJ2-1, is as follows: DSGVTQTPKHLITATGQRVTLRCSPRSGDLSVYWYQQSLDQGLQFLIQYYNGEERAKGNILERFSAQQFPDLHSELNLSSLELGDSALYFCASSVEGQGPEQFFGPGTRLTVL.

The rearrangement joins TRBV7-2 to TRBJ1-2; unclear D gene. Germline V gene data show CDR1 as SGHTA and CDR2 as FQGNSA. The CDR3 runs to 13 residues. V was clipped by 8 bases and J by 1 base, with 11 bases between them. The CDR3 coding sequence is TGTGCCAGCGGTAACCCGGTTAACTATGGCTACACCTTC. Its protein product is CASGNPVNYGYTF.

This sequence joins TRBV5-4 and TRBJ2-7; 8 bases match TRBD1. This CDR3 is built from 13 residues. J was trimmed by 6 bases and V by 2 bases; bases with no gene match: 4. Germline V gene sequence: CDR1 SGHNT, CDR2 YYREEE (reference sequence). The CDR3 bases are TGTGCCAGCAGCTTAGGGACAGGACGCGAGCAGTACTTC. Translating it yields CASSLGTGREQYF.

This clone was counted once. The CDR3 nucleotides read TGTGCCAGCAGTTCCATTCTTGGAGGGAGGTTCTACGAGCAGTACTTC. Amino acids: CASSSILGGRFYEQYF. The chain links TRBV27 to TRBJ2-7, with D tentatively TRBD2 (6 bases). The germline V gene has CDR1 MNHEY and CDR2 SMNVEV (reference sequence). The CDR3 totals 16 residues. Deletions cut 4 bases from V and 3 bases from J, with 19 bases between.

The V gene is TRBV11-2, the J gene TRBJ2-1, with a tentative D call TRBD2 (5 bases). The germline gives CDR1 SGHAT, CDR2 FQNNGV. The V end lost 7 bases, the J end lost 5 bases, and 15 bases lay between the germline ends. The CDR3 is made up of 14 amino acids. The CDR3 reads CASNRVGVHNEQFF. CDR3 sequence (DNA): TGTGCCAGCAATCGGGTCGGGGTCCACAATGAGCAGTTCTTC. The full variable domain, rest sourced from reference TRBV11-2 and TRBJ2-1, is EAGVAQSPRYKIIEKRQSVAFWCNPISGHATLYWYQQILGQGPKLLIQFQNNGVVDDSQLPKDRFSAERLKGVDSTLKIQPAKLEDSAVYLCASNRVGVHNEQFFGPGTRLTVL.

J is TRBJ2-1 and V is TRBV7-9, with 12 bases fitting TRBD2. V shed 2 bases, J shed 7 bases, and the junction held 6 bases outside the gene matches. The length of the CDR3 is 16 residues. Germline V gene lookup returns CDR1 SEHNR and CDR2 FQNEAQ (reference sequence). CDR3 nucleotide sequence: TGTGCCAGCAGCTTAATACGACTAGCGGGAGAGAATGAGCAGTTCTTC. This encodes CASSLIRLAGENEQFF.

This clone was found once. In nucleotides, the CDR3 is TGTGCCAGCAGCCCCATGGCAGGGCAAGCCACTGAAGCTTTCTTT. The encoded protein is CASSPMAGQATEAFF. J is TRBJ1-1 and V is TRBV7-6, with D perhaps matching TRBD1 (5 bases). V gave up 5 bases and J gave up 4 bases, with 17 bases separating them. Germline V CDR1 and CDR2: SGHVS, FNYEAQ. The CDR3 extends over 15 amino acids.

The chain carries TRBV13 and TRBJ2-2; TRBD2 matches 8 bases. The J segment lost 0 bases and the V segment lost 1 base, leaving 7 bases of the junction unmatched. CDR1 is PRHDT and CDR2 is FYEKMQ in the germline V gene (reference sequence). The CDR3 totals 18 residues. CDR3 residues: CASSLEGLGNPNTGELFF. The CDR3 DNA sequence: TGTGCCAGCAGCTTAGAGGGACTAGGTAACCCGAACACCGGGGAGCTGTTTTTT.

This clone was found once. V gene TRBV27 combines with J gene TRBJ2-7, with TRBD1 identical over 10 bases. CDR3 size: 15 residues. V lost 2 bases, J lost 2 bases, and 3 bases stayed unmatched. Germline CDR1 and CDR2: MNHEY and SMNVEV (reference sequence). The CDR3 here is CASSLGTGDPYEQYF. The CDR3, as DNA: TGTGCCAGCAGTTTAGGGACAGGGGACCCCTACGAGCAGTACTTC.

CDR3 sequence (DNA): TGTGCCAGCAGCGTGCAACCGGGACAGGGCTATGGCTACACCTTC. This codes for CASSVQPGQGYGYTF. The rearrangement joins TRBV9 to TRBJ1-2; 9 positions agree with TRBD1. The CDR3 is 15 amino acids. With 2 bases clipped from V and 4 bases from J, the junction kept 6 bases outside the gene matches. Germline V gene data show CDR1 as SGDLS and CDR2 as YYNGEE.

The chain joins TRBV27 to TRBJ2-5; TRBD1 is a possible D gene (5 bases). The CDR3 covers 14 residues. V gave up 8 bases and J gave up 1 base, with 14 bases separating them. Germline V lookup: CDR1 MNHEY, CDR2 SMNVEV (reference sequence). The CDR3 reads CASSALGVQETQYF. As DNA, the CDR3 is TGTGCCAGCTCTGCCTTAGGGGTCCAAGAGACCCAGTACTTC.

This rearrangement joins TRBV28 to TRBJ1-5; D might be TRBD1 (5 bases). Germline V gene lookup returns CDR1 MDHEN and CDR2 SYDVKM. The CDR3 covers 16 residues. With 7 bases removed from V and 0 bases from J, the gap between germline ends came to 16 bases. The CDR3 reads CASKGRGVFSNQPQHF. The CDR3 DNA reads TGTGCCAGCAAAGGGAGGGGCGTTTTTAGCAATCAGCCCCAGCATTTT.

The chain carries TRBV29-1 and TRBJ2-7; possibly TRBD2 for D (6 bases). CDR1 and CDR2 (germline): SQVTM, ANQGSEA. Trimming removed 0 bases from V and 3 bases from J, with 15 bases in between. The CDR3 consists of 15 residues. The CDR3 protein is CSVEEEGAENYEQYF. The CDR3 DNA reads TGCAGCGTTGAAGAGGAGGGAGCGGAGAACTACGAGCAGTACTTC.

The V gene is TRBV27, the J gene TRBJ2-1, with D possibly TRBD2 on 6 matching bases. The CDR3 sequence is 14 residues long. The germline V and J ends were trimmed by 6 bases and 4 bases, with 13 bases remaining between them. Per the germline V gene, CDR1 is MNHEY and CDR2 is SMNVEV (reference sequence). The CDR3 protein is CASRGLAIYNEQFF. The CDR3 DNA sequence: TGTGCCAGCAGGGGGCTAGCGATTTACAATGAGCAGTTCTTC.